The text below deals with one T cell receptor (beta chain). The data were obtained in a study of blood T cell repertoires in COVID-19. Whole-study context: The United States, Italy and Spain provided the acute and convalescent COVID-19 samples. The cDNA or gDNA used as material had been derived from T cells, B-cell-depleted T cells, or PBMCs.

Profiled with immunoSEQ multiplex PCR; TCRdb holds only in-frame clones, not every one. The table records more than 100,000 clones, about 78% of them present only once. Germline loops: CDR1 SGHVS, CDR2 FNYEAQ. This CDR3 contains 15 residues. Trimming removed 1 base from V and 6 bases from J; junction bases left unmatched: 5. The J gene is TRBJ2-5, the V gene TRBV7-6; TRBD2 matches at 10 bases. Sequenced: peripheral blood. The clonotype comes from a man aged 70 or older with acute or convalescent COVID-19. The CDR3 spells CASSLEAGGPKTQYF. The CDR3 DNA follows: TGTGCCAGCAGCTTAGAAGCGGGGGGGCCGAAGACCCAGTACTTC.